A selection of T cell receptor beta chains follows, all from one sample in a study of blood T cell repertoires in COVID-19. TCRdb's copy holds only in-frame clones and misses some; the assay was immunoSEQ multiplex PCR. The sample has approximately 300,000 clones, approximately 89% seen once. Sequencing input: PBMCs or T cells enriched from blood (not recorded which). These receptors originate from a woman aged 25 to 45 who had recovered from COVID-19. Both conserved end residues are part of each CDR3.

J | V | CDR3
TRBJ1-2 | TRBV6-5 | CASSLPGGAYGYTF
TRBJ2-2 | TRBV23-1 | CASSQPGPYYGELFF
TRBJ2-7 | TRBV2 | CASSEARPTSYEQYF
TRBJ1-5 | TRBV28 | CASSWIQGEPQHF
TRBJ2-7 | TRBV11-3 | CASSLGLAGTGEQYF
TRBJ2-2 | TRBV24-1 | CATSDLWGGDTGELFF
TRBJ2-2 | TRBV28 | CASSFVAWGGQSAGELFF
TRBJ2-7 | TRBV27 | CASSPKDSRSSYEQYF
TRBJ2-7 | TRBV28 | CASSQGPQSTYEQYF
TRBJ1-2 | TRBV5-1 | CASSRGQGATGYGYTF
TRBJ2-3 | TRBV9 | CASSASGRHTDTQYF
TRBJ1-2 | TRBV19 | CASSIGPANYGYTF
TRBJ1-3 | TRBV19 | CASSAQGALDTIYF
TRBJ1-1 | TRBV19 | CASSLRGTEAFF
TRBJ2-5 | TRBV3-1/TRBV3-2 | CASSQVKETQYF
TRBJ1-2 | TRBV19 | CASSIVGQGYYGYTF
TRBJ1-2 | TRBV11-1 | CASSKPGQGFIYGYTF
TRBJ1-6 | TRBV28 | CAGTTGGENSPLHF
TRBJ2-2 | TRBV13 | CASSPALRTGYTGELFF
TRBJ2-3 | TRBV10-3 | CAISDGARPSTDTQYF
TRBJ2-3 | TRBV2 | CASSEELAAGDTQYF
TRBJ2-7 | TRBV5-6 | CASINVGSGNEQYF
TRBJ2-7 | TRBV10-3 | CASRTSGDYEQYF
TRBJ2-7 | TRBV14 | CASRPTGTPPYEQYF
TRBJ2-1 | TRBV5-1 | CASSLGDRGNEQFF
TRBJ1-4 | TRBV19 | CASSIDSLATNEKLFF
TRBJ2-7 | TRBV6-2/TRBV6-3 | CASSRYSSYEQYF
TRBJ2-1 | TRBV7-6 | CASSLAHSLSNEQFF
TRBJ2-1 | TRBV27 | CASSPLQSGNRDAEQFF
TRBJ1-5 | TRBV27 | CASSLYGGWAFQPQHF
TRBJ2-7 | TRBV19 | CASSMGLDGAYEQYF
TRBJ1-2 | TRBV11-1 | CASSLEDSHYGYTF
TRBJ1-2 | TRBV9 | CASSSRDRSYGYTF
TRBJ1-5 | TRBV5-1 | CASSLEGASNQPQHF
TRBJ2-3 | TRBV4-3 | CASSYTSGRPDTQYF
TRBJ2-1 | TRBV7-8 | CASSLEPGAGATYNEQFF
TRBJ1-4 | TRBV7-9 | CASSATGQAQSGKLFF
TRBJ2-2 | TRBV28 | CASREAGDRPGELFF
TRBJ1-2 | TRBV6-1 | CASSEYHRDYGYTF
TRBJ1-4 | TRBV6-1 | CASSEAGSLLEKLFF
TRBJ2-3 | TRBV28 | CASSRVGTSGTSTDTQYF
TRBJ1-5 | TRBV19 | CASKWYRGQDQPQHF
TRBJ1-4 | TRBV18 | CASSPPGQGAPNEKLFF
TRBJ1-1 | TRBV29-1 | CSARQGAGDTEAFF
TRBJ1-2 | TRBV6-5 | CASSYSEGYGYTF